The 16 T cell receptor beta chains below were found in one sample sequenced in a study of cytomegalovirus exposure and HLA in healthy donors. The PCR had 60 Vbeta and 13 Jbeta primers. Generated by immunoSEQ multiplex PCR, the TCRdb table keeps only in-frame clones and is missing some. The table shows 120,000 or so clones, with approximately 72% occurring only once. The material sequenced was PBMCs. Every receptor here comes from a woman in her forties or fifties in good health and CMV-seropositive.

This clone showed up just a few times. The J gene is TRBJ2-3, the V gene TRBV5-1; perhaps TRBD1 as D (6 bases). V lost 0 bases and J lost 6, with 11 bases in between. Germline V lookup: CDR1 SGHRS, CDR2 YFSETQ. This CDR3 is 14 amino acids long. The CDR3 sequence: CASSLVQRGDTQYF. Here the CDR3 DNA reads TGCGCCAGCAGCTTGGTACAGAGGGGGGATACGCAGTATTTT.

Remarks on this clone: A junction end diverges from the germline sequence, so it may reflect a read error. The chain carries TRBV6-6 and TRBJ2-5; D possibly corresponds to TRBD1 (6 bases). CDR3 length equals 14 residues. Germline V lookup: CDR1 MNHNY, CDR2 SVGAGI (reference sequence). The CDR3 sequence: CASSHSEGVETQYF. As DNA, the CDR3 is TGTGCCAGCAGTCACTCTGAGGGGGTAGAGACCCAGTACTTC.

V gene TRBV5-5 combines with J gene TRBJ2-3; TRBD1 aligns across 10 bases. The CDR3 consists of 15 residues. CDR1 is SGHKS, CDR2 YYEKEE, per germline (reference sequence). V was pared by 0 bases and J by 9 bases, with 7 bases of the junction left unmatched. DNA for the CDR3: TGTGCCAGCAGCTTGGAGGGACAGGGGAATCCCACGCAGTATTTT. It is translated as CASSLEGQGNPTQYF.

This clone was detected a few times. This chain links TRBV5-1 with TRBJ2-7; D is possibly TRBD1 (6 bases). V lost 2 bases and J 0 bases, leaving 9 bases between the germline ends. Germline V CDR1 and CDR2: SGHRS, YFSETQ. The CDR3 has 14 residues. Here the CDR3 DNA reads TGCGCCAGCAGCTTACAGGGTAGCTCCTACGAGCAGTACTTC. As protein: CASSLQGSSYEQYF.

The V gene is TRBV10-3, the J gene TRBJ2-7, with D possibly being TRBD1 (6 bases). This CDR3 is built from 15 residues. The ends were cut back, 2 bases at V and 6 bases at J, with 17 bases in the middle. Looked up from germline, CDR1 is ENHRY and CDR2 is SYGVKD. CDR3 in amino acids: CAISEGDRLYGEQYF. The CDR3 DNA sequence: TGTGCCATCAGTGAGGGCGACAGGTTATACGGCGAGCAGTACTTC.

J is TRBJ2-5 and V is TRBV9; 7 nucleotides agree with TRBD1. This CDR3 region has 13 residues. Germline CDR1 is SGDLS and CDR2 is YYNGEE. V dropped 5 bases and J dropped 2; count of bases not matched to a gene: 3. DNA for the CDR3: TGTGCCAGCAGTAGGGACAGACAAGAGACCCAGTACTTC. It encodes CASSRDRQETQYF.

V is TRBV5-6 and J is TRBJ1-2; possible D gene TRBD1, 6 bases. Per the germline V gene, CDR1 is SGHDT and CDR2 is YYEEEE. CDR3 length: 15 residues. The V end was cut by 3 bases, the J end by 7 bases, with 19 bases between. The CDR3 sequence: CASSSQQGRVFGYTF. The CDR3 coding sequence is TGTGCCAGCAGCTCGCAACAGGGTAGAGTATTTGGCTACACCTTC.

This clone was seen a handful of times. The chain combines TRBV7-3 with TRBJ1-1; 8 nucleotides match TRBD1. Germline CDR1 and CDR2: SGHTA and FQGTGA. The trim removed 4 bases at V and 2 bases at J, leaving 3 bases unmatched. The CDR3 loop spans 14 amino acids. The DNA of the CDR3 is TGTGCCAGCAGCTCAGGGGGCATAAACACTGAAGCTTTCTTT. Its protein is CASSSGGINTEAFF.

The chain carries TRBV27 and TRBJ2-7, with 11 bases fitting TRBD2. V was clipped by 5 bases and J by 12 bases; unmatched bases: 9. CDR3 length equals 13 residues. The germline CDR1 and CDR2 sequences are MNHEY and SMNVEV (reference sequence). The CDR3 is CASSPGTSGSRYF. The CDR3 DNA reads as TGTGCCAGCAGTCCGGGGACTAGCGGAAGCAGGTACTTC.

V usage is TRBV30 and J usage is TRBJ1-2; possible D gene TRBD1, 5 bases. V lost 3 bases to trimming and J lost 4 bases, with 9 bases between them. Germline loops: CDR1 GTSNPN, CDR2 SVGIG (reference sequence). This CDR3 has 12 residues. The DNA of the CDR3 is TGTGCCTGGAGGGCAGGGTCCTATGGCTACACCTTC. Encoded protein: CAWRAGSYGYTF.

The chain carries TRBV9 and TRBJ1-1; D perhaps matches TRBD1 (6 bases). The V and J ends lost 0 bases and 5 bases respectively, with 14 bases between them. The CDR3 is 15 amino acids. CDR1 is SGDLS, CDR2 YYNGEE, per germline. DNA of the CDR3: TGTGCCAGCAGCGTAGAGGGGGGGTTGGCAACTGAAGCTTTCTTT. Translating it yields CASSVEGGLATEAFF.

This clone showed up just a few times. The rearrangement uses TRBV12-5 and TRBJ2-2; D gene uncertain. The CDR3 spans 14 residues. Germline V gene lookup returns CDR1 LGHNT and CDR2 FRNRAP. Trimming removed 4 bases at V and 0 bases at J, with 6 bases between. CDR3 DNA sequence: TGTGCTAGTGGTTCAGGTTCGAACACCGGGGAGCTGTTTTTT. Translated, it gives CASGSGSNTGELFF.

The CDR3 coding sequence is TGTGCCAGCTCACCGAACAGGGGAGGAACTGAAGCTTTCTTT. It specifies CASSPNRGGTEAFF. V and J are TRBV18 and TRBJ1-1, with 7 bases fitting TRBD1. J lost 5 bases, V lost 3 bases, and 6 bases had no gene match. From germline, CDR1 is KGHSH and CDR2 LQKENI. CDR3 size: 14 residues.

The V gene is TRBV7-8, the J gene TRBJ2-1; 9 bases agree with TRBD2. CDR3 length: 17 amino acids. Germline values: CDR1 SGHVS, CDR2 FQNEAQ. Trimming cost V 5 bases and J 7 bases; bases outside gene matches: 15. The DNA for the CDR3 is TGTGCCAGCAGCACCGGGCTCGGCGGGAGGGTTTTGAATGAGCAGTTCTTC. It encodes CASSTGLGGRVLNEQFF.

V is TRBV6-6 and J is TRBJ2-2; 7 nucleotides line up with TRBD1. CDR3 length: 13 amino acids. CDR1 MNHNY and CDR2 SVGAGI come from the germline V gene (reference sequence). V lost 6 bases, J lost 5 bases, and 3 bases stayed unmatched. CDR3: CASRRGPTGELFF. DNA of the CDR3: TGTGCCAGCAGGAGGGGGCCGACCGGGGAGCTGTTTTTT.

The chain recombines TRBV9 with TRBJ2-7; TRBD1 agrees at 9 bases. Germline V gene data show CDR1 as SGDLS and CDR2 as YYNGEE. V lost 3 bases, J lost 6 bases, and 4 bases stayed unmatched. This CDR3 contains 13 residues. Written as DNA, the CDR3 is TGTGCCAGCAGCGCCCTGGACAGGGGCGAGCAGTACTTC. Translation: CASSALDRGEQYF.